Presented here are 11 T cell receptor beta chains from one specimen sequenced in a study of T cell responses to AZD1222 COVID-19 vaccine (dated by TCRdb to about 2021). The label giving this sample's time point can be read as: baseline before first vaccination. To prepare the library, the immunoSEQ multiplex PCR assay was applied. TCRdb re-hosts the immuneACCESS table, in-frame sequences only. Its copies lack some clones; in the studies checked, an unresolved V gene accounts for under half of them, and the cause for the rest is not known. For this sample there are tens of thousands of clones; approximately 83% appear just once. Jointly, the top ten make up approximately 15% of the sample. The sequencing here drew on peripheral blood, taken on day 0 of AZD1222 vaccination. The receptors stem from an adult in good health.

The chain employs TRBV4-2 and TRBJ1-1; 7 bases are a match to TRBD1. The CDR3 sequence is 16 residues long. The junction had 10 bases not matched to a gene; V was cut back by 4 bases and J by 2 bases. Germline V gives CDR1 LGHNA, CDR2 YNFKEQ. In nucleotides, the CDR3 is TGTGCCAGCAGCCTGGCCAGGACAGGTGCTAACACTGAAGCTTTCTTT. This encodes CASSLARTGANTEAFF.

This chain uses TRBV11-2 with TRBJ1-2; D gene uncertain. This CDR3 region has 14 residues. Germline V gives CDR1 SGHAT, CDR2 FQNNGV. The germline V and J ends were trimmed by 5 bases and 4 bases, with 14 bases remaining between them. The CDR3 region has the DNA TGTGCCAGCAGCCAGAGTCAGTTCGGCTATGGCTACACCTTC. Amino acid sequence: CASSQSQFGYGYTF.

CDR3 coding DNA: TGTGCCCAAACCGCGTACACTGAAGCTTTCTTT. Amino acid sequence: CAQTAYTEAFF. J is TRBJ1-1 and V is TRBV5-3; no firm D call. TRBV5-3 is reported as an ORF; its role is uncertain. With 10 bases removed from V and 3 bases from J, the gap between germline ends came to 10 bases. CDR3 length: 11 residues.

This clone was counted a single time. The V and J genes are TRBV5-1 and TRBJ1-1, with D possibly TRBD1 on 6 matching bases. The V gene lost 0 bases and the J gene lost 3 bases, with 15 bases spanning the gap. Germline CDR1 and CDR2: SGHRS and YFSETQ. This CDR3 is 16 amino acids long. In nucleotides, the CDR3 is TGCGCCAGCAGCTTGGGGTCAGGACAGTCGGACACTGAAGCTTTCTTT. It is translated as CASSLGSGQSDTEAFF.

The V gene is TRBV18, the J gene TRBJ1-2, with D perhaps TRBD1 (5 bases). The CDR3 contains 15 residues. Germline loops: CDR1 KGHSH, CDR2 LQKENI. V was pared by 2 bases and J by 0 bases, with 10 bases between. Here the CDR3 reads CASSPGGDPNYGYTF. The CDR3 DNA reads TGTGCCAGCTCACCAGGGGGAGACCCTAACTATGGCTACACCTTC.

There are a few counts of this clone. The chain is built from TRBV24-1 and TRBJ2-1; 10 bases fit TRBD2. Germline assignment: CDR1 KGHDR and CDR2 SFDVKD. V was pared by 5 bases and J by 9 bases, with 12 bases of the junction left unmatched. CDR3 length equals 16 residues. CDR3 coding DNA: TGTGCCACCAGTGCCTTAGGCCTAGCGGGAGCGGGTGAGCAGTTCTTC. Amino acids: CATSALGLAGAGEQFF.

This chain connects TRBV19 to TRBJ1-1, with D possibly TRBD1 on 5 matching bases. Per the germline V gene, CDR1 is LNHDA and CDR2 is SQIVND (reference sequence). Trimming removed 7 bases at V and 5 bases at J, with 20 bases between. This CDR3 has 15 amino acids. Here the CDR3 reads CASKRTTGGGTEAFF. For the CDR3, the DNA is TGTGCCAGTAAGCGGACAACCGGAGGAGGGACTGAAGCTTTCTTT.

The chain employs TRBV7-2 and TRBJ1-6; D remains unclear. The germline V and J ends were trimmed by 6 bases and 5 bases, with 17 bases remaining between them. Germline-derived CDR1 and CDR2 are SGHTA and FQGNSA. There are 16 residues in the CDR3. As DNA, the CDR3 is TGTGCCAGCAGTTTATTTGCCGGGCCTAATAATTCACCCCTCCACTTT. Translation: CASSLFAGPNNSPLHF.

The rearrangement links TRBV15 to TRBJ2-5, with 8 bases aligning to TRBD1. CDR1 is LNHNV and CDR2 is YYDKDF in the germline V gene (reference sequence). J lost 2 bases, V lost 2 bases, and 4 bases had no gene match. The CDR3 consists of 15 residues. The DNA for the CDR3 is TGTGCCACCAGCAGAATACAGGGGGGTCAAGAGACCCAGTACTTC. Translated: CATSRIQGGQETQYF.

The V call is TRBV2, the J call TRBJ1-5; 7 bases are a match to TRBD1. V gave up 2 bases and J gave up 4 bases; unmatched junction bases: 5. The germline gives CDR1 SNHLY, CDR2 FYNNEI. The CDR3 covers 15 residues. CDR3 DNA: TGTGCCAGCAGTGAACTCGACAGGGTAAATCAGCCCCAGCATTTT. Its protein product is CASSELDRVNQPQHF.

The chain employs TRBV7-9 and TRBJ2-7, with TRBD2 matching over 9 bases. Germline V gives CDR1 SEHNR, CDR2 FQNEAQ (reference sequence). The CDR3 is made up of 15 amino acids. V lost 5 bases, J lost 4 bases, and 9 bases stayed unmatched. CDR3 in DNA: TGTGCCAGCAGCCTCCTGAGCGGGAGGTCGTACGAGCAGTACTTC. Amino acids: CASSLLSGRSYEQYF.